A single TCR beta chain is shown here with its context. Its cognate antigen has yet to be identified. Base qualities are not recorded, but no much larger clone differs from it by a single base. The immunoSEQ Assay, a bias-controlled multiplex PCR, was used to amplify TCRbeta CDR3 regions from genomic DNA. The study's processing was this. The number of nucleated cells in each sample was estimated from the amplification of reference gene primers within the assay. To quantify the absolute abundance of each unique TCRbeta CDR3 rearrangement, sequence reads were collapsed and filtered. Productive Simpson clonality was computed per sample as the square root of Simpson's diversity index over productive rearrangements. Not all clones reach the TCRdb copy of this immuneACCESS table, which keeps in-frame sequences only. Checked studies attribute under half of the gap to unresolved V genes and leave the rest unexplained. That table is the source of V, J and clone size, and D and trimming were worked out from the DNA. In all, the sample holds around 450,000 clones, and roughly 90% of those were seen once. Approximately 0.7% of the sample lies in the top ten.

From V the trimming removes 4 bases and from J it removes 2 bases, while the gene matches leave 7 bases of the junction unaccounted for. From the germline V gene, CDR1 is SQVTM and CDR2 is ANQGSEA. Taken from cysteine to phenylalanine, the CDR3 has 14 residues. Of the read, only the CDR3 DNA is kept; its 42 bases are in frame from base 1. The sample comes from a study of blood T cell repertoires in COVID-19 (dated by TCRdb to 2020 to 2021). Regarding the complete study: Collaborator samples came from the United States, Italy and Spain and covered acute and convalescent phases of COVID-19. The repertoires were released in a freely available public database meant as a resource for research on the immune response to SARS-CoV-2. The dataset comprised deeply sampled blood TCRbeta repertoires from subjects exposed to, actively infected with, or recovered from COVID-19. The sample metadata nearly always contained a de-identified subject ID, COVID-19 status, age in years and sex. The material from the prospective study consisted of cDNA or gDNA derived from T cells, B-cell-depleted T cells, or PBMCs. Samples came from the ongoing ImmuneRACE study (first 160 participants) plus 1,254 subjects from 6 global collaborators. HLA class I and class II types, where available, came from metadata supplied by the sample provider rather than from assay-based typing. Summary of the overall study and its limitations: The amount of clinical and demographic metadata varied by source and participant and was provided uncurated.

Participants in the prospective study were enrolled through a virtual design, were aged about 18 to 90 years, and lived in roughly 24 United States geographic areas. In the prospective study, cohorts were assigned on the basis of participant-reported clinical history obtained from a screening survey and a study questionnaire. ImmuneRACE Cohort 3 recovered participants were defined by two consecutive negative NP/OP PCR tests, healthcare professional clearance, or symptom resolution. In the prospective study, whole blood, serum and a nasopharyngeal or oropharyngeal swab were collected from each participant by mobile phlebotomists. Prospective study participants could optionally give additional blood draws and questionnaires over an approximately two-month period. Before DNA extraction, prospective study blood samples were shipped either frozen or at room temperature.

This sequence uses TRBV29-1 and TRBJ2-5, with 7 bases aligning to TRBD2. This TCR was recovered from a woman under 30 who had recovered from COVID-19. The sequencing input was PBMCs or T cells enriched from blood (not recorded which). The CDR3 region reads CSVGFGGDQETQYF. The nucleotides are TGCAGCGTTGGTTTTGGGGGGGATCAAGAGACCCAGTACTTC.